The source of this T cell receptor (beta chain) is a study of molecular identifiers for immune sequencing clone quantification. Study as a whole: Naive CD8 RNA (20,000 or 100,000 cells) was divided into five aliquots, with four sequenced.

Broader study findings: Identical barcode-sharing TCR molecules could lead to underestimated sizes for highly expanded clones.

Per the germline V gene, CDR1 is SGHTA and CDR2 is FQGNSA. V gave up 7 bases and J gave up 2 bases; unmatched junction bases: 8. The CDR3 has 15 residues. At least ten counts were recorded for this clonotype. The antigen remains unidentified. Both previously described methods and listed TCR primers were employed to make bulk TCR libraries. TCRdb recomputed calls from the PCR reads with MiXCR, one row per CDR3 protein. The sample shows some 320,000 distinct CDR3 sequences, about 22% of them seen only once. The chain is built from TRBV7-2 and TRBJ2-5; 9 bases line up with TRBD2. The sample was naive CD8+ T cells from blood, with Jurkat cell RNA spiked in. Subset reported: FACS-sorted CD8+CD4-CCR7+CD45RA+ naive T cells. The receptor was isolated from a human donor in good health. Some libraries in this study had Jurkat cell RNA spiked in. CDR3 residues: CASMGGGASQETQYF. The CDR3 coding sequence is TGTGCCAGCATGGGCGGGGGGGCCTCTCAAGAGACCCAGTACTTC.